This T cell receptor (beta chain) was identified during a study of T-cell reconstitution after alpha-beta-depleted transplantation in children. Unique molecular identifiers featured in how the TCRbeta library was prepared. TCRdb processed the PCR reads anew with MiXCR; each CDR3 protein has one entry. This table has 350,000 to 400,000 distinct CDR3 sequences, about 20% appearing once. The CDR3 length is 19 residues. The germline CDR1 and CDR2 sequences are SGHAT and FQDESV (reference sequence). After removal of 3 bases from V and 1 base from J, the junction contained 11 bases not matched to a gene. The clonotype comes from a human donor who donated a stem cell graft to a child with acute myeloid leukemia. This material consisted of PBMCs from the stem cell graft donor, taken from the stem cell graft. The chain uses TRBV11-1 and TRBJ2-7; 14 nucleotides agree with TRBD2. The CDR3 spells CASSFPTGTSGRISYEQYF. CDR3 coding DNA: TGTGCCAGCAGCTTCCCGACCGGGACTAGCGGGAGAATATCCTACGAGCAGTACTTC.